The source of this T cell receptor beta chain is a study of blood T cell repertoires in COVID-19. The overall study: Researchers got acute and convalescent COVID-19 samples from the United States, Italy and Spain.

Germline-derived CDR1 and CDR2 are MNHEY and SMNVEV (reference sequence). The CDR3 sequence is 15 residues long. V dropped 5 bases and J dropped 3 bases, with 14 bases sitting between them. Recovery among Cohort 3 donors was established by two negative PCRs, clearance, or symptom resolution. As originally analysed: Amplification from reference gene primers served as the basis for estimated nucleated cell counts. Using immunoSEQ multiplex PCR, the repertoire was profiled, and TCRdb retains in-frame clones only, with some absent. V and J calls and clone size are as listed in that table; D and trimming were resolved from the DNA. The table has roughly 250,000 clones, approximately 90% seen once.

The receptor was isolated from a woman between 18 and 29 years old who had recovered from COVID-19. The chain joins TRBV27 to TRBJ1-5; D is undetermined. Sequenced material: PBMCs or T cells enriched from blood (not recorded which). CDR3 nucleotide sequence: TGTGCCAGCAGTCCGGGAGGAACGATCAATCAGCCCCAGCATTTT. As protein: CASSPGGTINQPQHF.